Listed here are 14 T cell receptor beta chains from one sample, sequenced in a study of cytomegalovirus exposure and HLA in healthy donors. The primer mix had 60 Vbeta and 13 Jbeta primers. Libraries were prepared by immunoSEQ multiplex PCR; TCRdb keeps only in-frame clonotypes and omits some of them. The sample includes over 150,000 clones, around 86% of them seen just once. The sequencing sample was made of PBMCs. These receptors came from a human donor in good health.

The chain couples TRBV13 to TRBJ2-7, with TRBD2 matching over 10 bases. The germline V gene encodes CDR1 PRHDT and CDR2 FYEKMQ (reference sequence). The CDR3 is 16 residues long. V lost 8 bases and J lost 2; bases outside the gene matches: 12. The CDR3 DNA reads as TGTGCCAGCGCCGTTGCTAGCGGGGGAATAACCTACGAGCAGTACTTC. It codes for CASAVASGGITYEQYF.

A note on this clone: One end of the junction fails to match germline, which may point to a read error. This CDR3 reads CASSFLLLDTEAFF. CDR3 bases: TGTGCCAGCAGCTTCCTGCTTTTGGACACTGAGGCTTTCTTT. J is TRBJ1-1 and V is TRBV13; tentative D call: TRBD1 (5 bases). Germline CDR1 is PRHDT and CDR2 is FYEKMQ (reference sequence). The CDR3 sequence is 14 residues long.

The chain couples TRBV7-2 to TRBJ2-5, with D perhaps matching TRBD2 (7 bases). The V end lost 0 bases, the J end lost 1 base, and 12 bases lay between the germline ends. CDR3 length: 16 amino acids. Germline assignment: CDR1 SGHTA and CDR2 FQGNSA. The CDR3 region is CASSLAPGGAQETQYF. CDR3 nucleotides: TGTGCCAGCAGCTTAGCCCCTGGGGGGGCCCAAGAGACCCAGTACTTC.

The genes are TRBV5-6 and TRBJ1-1, with D possibly TRBD1 on 5 matching bases. V gave up 1 base and J gave up 7 bases, with 8 bases separating them. The CDR3 spans 12 residues. Germline V gene lookup returns CDR1 SGHDT and CDR2 YYEEEE. The CDR3 coding sequence is TGTGCCAGCAGCTTGTTGGGGGGTGAAGCTTTCTTT. Protein: CASSLLGGEAFF.

The V call is TRBV7-9, the J call TRBJ2-7; no reliable D call. The CDR3 length is 12 residues. V lost 0 bases and J lost 7, with 7 bases in between. CDR1 SEHNR and CDR2 FQNEAQ come from the germline V gene (reference sequence). CDR3 nucleotide sequence: TGTGCCAGCAGCTTAGCGCGGCAAGAGCAGTACTTC. It is translated as CASSLARQEQYF.

This sequence joins TRBV2 and TRBJ1-1; D unresolved. The germline gives CDR1 SNHLY, CDR2 FYNNEI. Trimming removed 2 bases from V and 0 bases from J, with 13 bases in between. This CDR3 has 16 amino acids. The CDR3, as DNA: TGTGCCAGCAGTGAATTTTTCGTAATAATGAACACTGAAGCTTTCTTT. Translation gives CASSEFFVIMNTEAFF.

The chain links TRBV28 to TRBJ1-5; D ambiguous. The CDR3 spans 12 residues. Germline values: CDR1 MDHEN, CDR2 SYDVKM. V dropped 10 bases and J dropped 4 bases, with 11 bases sitting between them. DNA for the CDR3: TGTGCCACACGAGGTATGAATCAGCCCCAGCATTTT. This translates into CATRGMNQPQHF.

Here the CDR3 DNA reads TGTGCCACCTCGATGGGGCTTAACTATGGCTACACCTTC. Translated, it gives CATSMGLNYGYTF. The chain employs TRBV27 and TRBJ1-2, with a tentative D call TRBD1 (5 bases). The CDR3 totals 13 residues. V shed 10 bases and J shed 1 base, with 13 bases lying between them. Germline lookup yields CDR1 MNHEY and CDR2 SMNVEV (reference sequence).

This clone was observed a single time. J is TRBJ2-2 and V is TRBV5-5; possibly TRBD1 for D (6 bases). CDR1 and CDR2 (germline): SGHKS, YYEKEE (reference sequence). This CDR3 is 14 amino acids long. V lost 0 bases and J 7 bases, leaving 10 bases between the germline ends. The CDR3: CASSLAGVGGELFF. In nucleotides, the CDR3 is TGTGCCAGCAGCTTGGCAGGGGTGGGCGGGGAGCTGTTTTTT.

The V and J genes are TRBV29-1 and TRBJ1-2; D is uncertain. CDR1 and CDR2 (germline): SQVTM, ANQGSEA. The length of the CDR3 is 11 residues. Between the trimmed V and J ends, which lost 0 bases and 8 bases, there was a span of 7 bases. This CDR3 reads CSVEERRGYTF. DNA of the CDR3: TGCAGCGTTGAAGAGAGAAGAGGCTACACCTTC.

V gene TRBV5-1 combines with J gene TRBJ1-2, with no clear D. V was clipped by 4 bases and J by 2 bases, with 6 bases between them. The CDR3 runs to 12 residues. Germline V gene sequence: CDR1 SGHRS, CDR2 YFSETQ. CDR3 loop: CASSPVNYGYTF. The CDR3 region has the DNA TGCGCCAGCAGCCCCGTGAACTATGGCTACACCTTC. Complete variable domain (other parts from reference TRBV5-1 and TRBJ1-2): KAGVTQTPRYLIKTRGQQVTLSCSPISGHRSVSWYQQTPGQGLQFLFEYFSETQRNKGNFPGRFSGRQFSNSRSEMNVSTLELGDSALYLCASSPVNYGYTFGSGTRLTVV.

This chain connects TRBV27 to TRBJ2-2; 7 bases fit TRBD2. The germline V gene encodes CDR1 MNHEY and CDR2 SMNVEV (reference sequence). The CDR3 length is 17 residues. J lost 1 base, V lost 5 bases, and 10 bases had no gene match. CDR3 residues: CASSGGQRGLNTGELFF. The CDR3 bases are TGTGCCAGCAGTGGAGGGCAGCGGGGCTTGAACACCGGGGAGCTGTTTTTT.

The chain recombines TRBV4-1 with TRBJ2-1; TRBD2 aligns across 12 bases. The CDR3 totals 18 residues. Per germline, CDR1 MGHRA and CDR2 YSYEKL. With V trimmed by 4 bases and J by 9 bases, 16 bases remained unmatched. This chain's CDR3 is CASSPFHPLAGGRREQFF. The CDR3 DNA sequence: TGCGCCAGCAGCCCTTTCCACCCACTAGCGGGGGGCCGGCGTGAGCAGTTCTTC.

This chain joins TRBV6-5 and TRBJ2-5, with 8 bases identical to TRBD2. Germline CDR1 reads MNHEY; CDR2 reads SVGAGI. The V and J ends lost 0 bases and 5 bases, in that order; junction bases with no gene match: 5. This CDR3 spans 15 amino acids. CDR3 DNA sequence: TGTGCCAGCAGTTACTCGATGGCGGGGGGCGAGACCCAGTACTTC. This encodes CASSYSMAGGETQYF.